Each of the 27 T cell receptor beta chains below was sequenced from the same sample in a study of PD-1 blockade in classical Hodgkin lymphoma. Time point reported: cycle 4 day 1 (C4D1), after five to seven weeks of nivolumab. Autologous stem cell transplantation was followed by relapse in every patient, and brentuximab vedotin exposure varied. Assay: immunoSEQ multiplex PCR; the TCRdb copy retains only in-frame clones and omits some. The profile shows roughly 100,000 clones, 89% of them singletons. The material sequenced was peripheral blood mononuclear cells (PBMCs), taken before the fourth cycle of nivolumab. The receptor source for this set is a human donor with classical Hodgkin lymphoma.

This chain joins TRBV19 and TRBJ1-2; D perhaps matches TRBD1 (5 bases). The germline V and J ends were trimmed by 9 bases and 8 bases, with 13 bases remaining between them. The CDR3 sequence is 11 residues long. Looked up from germline, CDR1 is LNHDA and CDR2 is SQIVND (reference sequence). CDR3 residues: CASGGTRGYTF. The CDR3 coding sequence is TGTGCCAGCGGGGGGACCCGGGGCTACACCTTC.

The CDR3 region is CAWSGRRFSMNTEAFF. CDR3 coding DNA: TGTGCCTGGAGTGGGCGGAGGTTTTCTATGAACACTGAAGCTTTCTTT. V and J are TRBV30 and TRBJ1-1; D not resolved. The CDR3 is 16 amino acids. Germline V gene data show CDR1 as GTSNPN and CDR2 as SVGIG (reference sequence). V gave up 1 base and J gave up 0 bases, with 15 bases separating them.

CDR3 DNA sequence: TGTGCCAGCAGTGAATTCGGATCGACACCAGCTAACTATGGCTACACCTTC. This gives the protein CASSEFGSTPANYGYTF. The V and J genes are TRBV25-1 and TRBJ1-2; D gene unclear. This CDR3 has 17 amino acids. From germline, CDR1 is MGHDK and CDR2 SYGVNS. V dropped 1 base and J dropped 0 bases, with 15 bases sitting between them.

The chain uses TRBV4-3 and TRBJ2-2, with 8 bases identical to TRBD2. J gave up 5 bases and V 4 bases, and 9 bases lay outside the gene matches. There are 16 residues in the CDR3. From germline, CDR1 is LGHNA and CDR2 YSLEER. The CDR3 loop is CASSPMGIAGTGELFF. In nucleotides, the CDR3 is TGCGCCAGCAGCCCAATGGGGATAGCGGGAACCGGGGAGCTGTTTTTT.

The chain has TRBV5-6 and TRBJ2-7; 9 bases line up with TRBD1. J was trimmed by 6 bases and V by 1 base; bases with no gene match: 8. This CDR3 comprises 15 residues. In germline, CDR1 is SGHDT, CDR2 YYEEEE. The CDR3 region has the DNA TGTGCCAGCAGCTTGCCGGGACAGGGCGCTTCCGAGCAGTACTTC. Its translation: CASSLPGQGASEQYF. Supplemented by reference TRBV5-6 and TRBJ2-7, the full variable domain reads DAGVTQSPTHLIKTRGQQVTLRCSPKSGHDTVSWYQQALGQGPQFIFQYYEEEERQRGNFPDRFSGHQFPNYSSELNVNALLLGDSALYLCASSLPGQGASEQYFGPGTRLTVT.

V usage is TRBV5-1 and J usage is TRBJ2-2, with 7 bases that match TRBD2. This CDR3 has 15 residues. Germline V gene data show CDR1 as SGHRS and CDR2 as YFSETQ. J gave up 2 bases and V 5 bases, and 6 bases lay outside the gene matches. This CDR3 is CASSEGGINTGELFF. As DNA, the CDR3 is TGCGCCAGCAGTGAGGGAGGGATAAACACCGGGGAGCTGTTTTTT.

The rearrangement links TRBV2 to TRBJ2-3, with D tentatively TRBD2 (6 bases). The ends were cut back, 3 bases at V and 2 bases at J, with 24 bases in the middle. There are 19 residues in the CDR3. Germline V gene lookup returns CDR1 SNHLY and CDR2 FYNNEI. For the CDR3, the DNA is TGTGCCAGCAGTGAGGGGTCCGGGGGATTAGCTCGTACCACAGATACGCAGTATTTT. Translated, it gives CASSEGSGGLARTTDTQYF. The full variable domain, completed using reference TRBV2 and TRBJ2-3, is EPEVTQTPSHQVTQMGQEVILRCVPISNHLYFYWYRQILGQKVEFLVSFYNNEISEKSEIFDDQFSVERPDGSNFTLKIRSTKLEDSAMYFCASSEGSGGLARTTDTQYFGPGTRLTVL.

The V and J genes are TRBV6-6 and TRBJ2-2; 12 bases line up with TRBD2. The germline gives CDR1 MNHNY, CDR2 SVGAGI (reference sequence). The CDR3 extends over 16 amino acids. After removal of 6 bases from V and 6 bases from J, the junction contained 8 bases not matched to a gene. The CDR3 spells CASRFRLAGVAGELFF. The CDR3 nucleotides are TGTGCCAGCAGGTTCCGACTAGCGGGAGTGGCCGGGGAGCTGTTTTTT.

This chain uses TRBV27 with TRBJ2-3, with D maybe TRBD2 (6 bases). Germline-derived CDR1 and CDR2 are MNHEY and SMNVEV (reference sequence). This CDR3 comprises 14 residues. The V and J ends lost 8 bases and 7 bases respectively, with 19 bases between them. The DNA of the CDR3 is TGTGCCAGCTCTGAGGGACTTCCGGGACATACGCAGTATTTT. This sequence encodes CASSEGLPGHTQYF.

The CDR3 loop is CASSSNTGTGNQPQHF. CDR3 nucleotide sequence: TGTGCCAGCAGCTCGAATACCGGGACAGGGAATCAGCCCCAGCATTTT. The gene calls are TRBV14 and TRBJ1-5; 9 nucleotides agree with TRBD1. The CDR3 is 16 amino acids. In germline, CDR1 is SGHDN, CDR2 FVKESK. V shed 5 bases and J 4 bases; nucleotides not matched to a gene: 9.

The chain employs TRBV5-1 and TRBJ1-1; no firm D call. Trimming took 3 bases from V and 6 from J, leaving 18 bases between them. Germline V gene sequence: CDR1 SGHRS, CDR2 YFSETQ. The CDR3 is 15 residues long. CDR3 sequence reads: CASSSTGRPEAEAFF. CDR3 nucleotide sequence: TGCGCCAGCAGCTCAACCGGGCGCCCAGAGGCTGAAGCTTTCTTT.

The J gene is TRBJ2-5, the V gene TRBV10-3; 9 bases are shared with TRBD2. V lost 3 bases, J lost 4 bases, and 3 bases stayed unmatched. Germline loops: CDR1 ENHRY, CDR2 SYGVKD. CDR3 length: 14 amino acids. The CDR3 spells CAISDVLAGETQYF. The CDR3 region has the DNA TGTGCCATCAGTGATGTACTAGCGGGAGAGACCCAGTACTTC.

V and J are TRBV7-2 and TRBJ2-5; 13 bases are a match to TRBD2. The CDR3 contains 16 residues. V was pared by 4 bases and J by 5 bases, with 7 bases of the junction left unmatched. Germline loops: CDR1 SGHTA, CDR2 FQGNSA. CDR3 residues: CASSSRLAGGSETQYF. The CDR3 DNA is TGTGCCAGCAGCTCTCGACTAGCGGGAGGTAGTGAGACCCAGTACTTC.

J is TRBJ2-5 and V is TRBV28; TRBD2 is a possible D gene (5 bases). The V gene's germline CDR1 is MDHEN and CDR2 SYDVKM. Trimming removed 8 bases at V and 2 bases at J, with 9 bases between. The CDR3 sequence is 12 residues long. In nucleotides, the CDR3 is TGTGCCAGCCAGACTATTCAAGAGACCCAGTACTTC. It encodes CASQTIQETQYF. The entire variable domain, with the rest obtained from reference TRBV28 and TRBJ2-5, is as follows: DVKVTQSSRYLVKRTGEKVFLECVQDMDHENMFWYRQDPGLGLRLIYFSYDVKMKEKGDIPEGYSVSREKKERFSLILESASTNQTSMYLCASQTIQETQYFGPGTRLLVL.

The chain uses TRBV11-2 and TRBJ1-3; D is possibly TRBD1 (5 bases). Germline V gives CDR1 SGHAT, CDR2 FQNNGV. This CDR3 region has 16 residues. Trimming stripped 5 bases from V and 0 bases from J, with 14 bases between. CDR3 region: CASSRWGGLSGNTIYF. The CDR3 coding sequence is TGTGCCAGCAGCCGGTGGGGGGGACTCTCTGGAAACACCATATATTTT. Using reference TRBV11-2 and TRBJ1-3 for the parts outside the CDR3, the full variable domain is EAGVAQSPRYKIIEKRQSVAFWCNPISGHATLYWYQQILGQGPKLLIQFQNNGVVDDSQLPKDRFSAERLKGVDSTLKIQPAKLEDSAVYLCASSRWGGLSGNTIYFGEGSWLTVV.

The chain carries TRBV4-3 and TRBJ1-2; 8 positions match TRBD1. The trim removed 0 bases at V and 8 bases at J, leaving 5 bases unmatched. The CDR3 runs to 14 residues. CDR1 LGHNA and CDR2 YSLEER come from the germline V gene. The CDR3 here is CASSQEGQAGGYTF. The CDR3 DNA follows: TGCGCCAGCAGCCAAGAGGGACAGGCGGGAGGCTACACCTTC.

This clone has just one count. V and J are TRBV29-1 and TRBJ2-7; D is unresolved. Germline CDR1 SQVTM, CDR2 ANQGSEA. V lost 5 bases and J 1 base, leaving 9 bases between the germline ends. The CDR3 contains 12 residues. The CDR3 DNA follows: TGCAGCGTTTGGACCGATTCCTACGAGCAGTACTTC. Protein: CSVWTDSYEQYF.

The J gene is TRBJ1-1, the V gene TRBV5-1, with D hard to call. Per the germline V gene, CDR1 is SGHRS and CDR2 is YFSETQ. The CDR3 is 13 amino acids. V lost 5 bases, J lost 0 bases, and 8 bases lay in between. The CDR3 sequence: CASRVVLNTEAFF. The CDR3 coding sequence is TGCGCCAGCAGAGTGGTTTTGAACACTGAAGCTTTCTTT.

V gene TRBV5-4 combines with J gene TRBJ2-7, with no clear D. There are 14 residues in the CDR3. V lost 2 bases and J lost 2, with 11 bases in between. The V gene's germline CDR1 is SGHNT and CDR2 YYREEE (reference sequence). The CDR3 sequence is CASSLNPLAYEQYF. The CDR3 DNA is TGTGCCAGCAGCTTAAACCCCTTGGCCTACGAGCAGTACTTC.

The chain carries TRBV4-1 and TRBJ2-4; TRBD2 agrees at 7 bases. This CDR3 region has 16 residues. After removal of 5 bases from V and 0 bases from J, the junction contained 7 bases not matched to a gene. In germline, CDR1 is MGHRA, CDR2 YSYEKL. Here the CDR3 reads CASSSRDYLAKNIQYF. Here the CDR3 DNA reads TGCGCCAGCAGCAGCCGGGACTACTTAGCCAAAAACATTCAGTACTTC.

This clone appeared once. The chain is built from TRBV6-4 and TRBJ1-3; TRBD1 is a possible D gene (5 bases). V was shortened by 8 bases and J by 0 bases, with 14 bases between the two germline ends. Germline V gene lookup returns CDR1 MRHNA and CDR2 SNTAGT. The CDR3 loop spans 15 amino acids. For the CDR3, the DNA is TGTGCCAGCCCGGGACGGACGAGCTCTGGAAACACCATATATTTT. It is translated as CASPGRTSSGNTIYF.

The chain carries TRBV11-2 and TRBJ2-7, with TRBD1 matching over 7 bases. Trimming cost V 3 bases and J 2 bases; bases outside gene matches: 7. This CDR3 region has 15 residues. Germline V lookup: CDR1 SGHAT, CDR2 FQNNGV. CDR3: CASSFWTGTTYEQYF. The CDR3 DNA reads as TGTGCCAGCAGCTTTTGGACAGGTACTACCTACGAGCAGTACTTC.

The genes are TRBV11-3 and TRBJ1-1; unclear D gene. The CDR3 has 13 residues. Trimming took 5 bases from V and 3 from J, leaving 10 bases between them. Germline values: CDR1 SGHNT, CDR2 YENEEA. The CDR3 region is CASSADGYTEAFF. The CDR3 DNA reads TGTGCCAGCAGCGCGGACGGGTACACTGAAGCTTTCTTT.

The rearrangement joins TRBV19 to TRBJ2-5; 10 bases match TRBD1. Germline trimming cut 3 bases from V and 1 base from J; bases unmatched to any gene: 5. This CDR3 contains 16 residues. The germline CDR1 and CDR2 sequences are LNHDA and SQIVND (reference sequence). DNA of the CDR3: TGTGCCAGTAGTATTTCGGGGACAGGGGTCCAAGAGACCCAGTACTTC. It specifies CASSISGTGVQETQYF.

This sequence joins TRBV28 and TRBJ1-3, with D perhaps TRBD1 (6 bases). Between the trimmed V and J ends, which lost 3 bases and 5 bases, there was a span of 14 bases. CDR3 size: 15 residues. CDR1 and CDR2 (germline): MDHEN, SYDVKM. The CDR3 bases are TGTGCCAGCAGTTTTCCAGGGGAAGGTAGAAACACCATATATTTT. Translated: CASSFPGEGRNTIYF.

The rearrangement links TRBV27 to TRBJ1-5; D unresolved. CDR3 length: 13 residues. The germline V gene has CDR1 MNHEY and CDR2 SMNVEV (reference sequence). The germline V and J ends were trimmed by 8 bases and 0 bases, with 8 bases remaining between them. This CDR3 is CASSFYSNQPQHF. The CDR3 DNA reads TGTGCCAGCTCCTTTTATAGCAATCAGCCCCAGCATTTT.

V and J are TRBV11-2 and TRBJ2-1; D could derive from TRBD1 or TRBD2 (5 bases each). Between the trimmed V and J ends, which lost 3 bases and 4 bases, there was a span of 16 bases. The CDR3 loop spans 16 amino acids. Germline V lookup: CDR1 SGHAT, CDR2 FQNNGV. Here the CDR3 DNA reads TGTGCCAGCAGCTTGGGGACCAGGGTTTGGTACAATGAGCAGTTCTTC. This codes for CASSLGTRVWYNEQFF.